This T cell receptor beta chain was captured by sequencing in a study of tumor-infiltrating lymphocytes in localized non-small cell lung cancer. V lost 2 bases, J lost 1 base, and 5 bases lay in between. CDR3 length: 12 residues. CDR1 and CDR2 (germline): GTSNPN, SVGIG (reference sequence). Measured with immunoSEQ multiplex PCR; TCRdb has only the in-frame clones, and not every one. The table includes around 5,300 clones, 66% detected once. Sequencing used uninvolved lung tissue not adjacent to the tumor. This clonotype was sampled from a human donor with non-small cell lung cancer. The gene calls are TRBV30 and TRBJ2-5; D gene unclear. The DNA for the CDR3 is TGTGCCTGGAGTCCCGGCCAAGAGACCCAGTACTTC. This encodes CAWSPGQETQYF. The entire variable domain, with the rest obtained from reference TRBV30 and TRBJ2-5, is as follows: SQTIHQWPATLVQPVGSPLSLECTVEGTSNPNLYWYRQAAGRGLQLLFYSVGIGQISSEVPQNLSASRPQDRQFILSSKKLLLSDSGFYLCAWSPGQETQYFGPGTRLLVL.